A selection of T cell receptor beta chains follows, all from one sample in a study of Ad26.COV2.S vaccination and SARS-CoV-2 variants. Assay used: immunoSEQ multiplex PCR; TCRdb lists only in-frame clones, some missing. The repertoire holds around 400,000 clones, about 89% seen once, with around 1.9% in the top ten. The sequencing here drew on peripheral blood, taken in a trial of Ad26.COV2.S vaccine versus placebo. The receptor set was obtained from a person between 18 and 65 years old who received the Ad26.COV2.S COVID-19 vaccine or a placebo. The CDR3 runs from the conserved cysteine through the conserved F or W. The D gene is left open where the match is weak. Clone size, where shown, is once, few, many, or a class for clones that have expanded.

V gene,clone size,D gene,J gene,CDR3 protein,CDR3 DNA
TRBV4-1,-,TRBD2,TRBJ2-2,CASSHSQTSATGELFF,TGCGCCAGCAGCCACTCCCAGACTAGCGCGACCGGGGAGCTGTTTTTT
TRBV9,-,-,TRBJ2-1,CASSVMTGTGGNEQFF,TGTGCCAGCAGCGTCATGACCGGGACTGGGGGCAATGAGCAGTTCTTC
TRBV6-1,-,-,TRBJ2-7,CASSDWLREYF,TGTGCCAGCAGTGATTGGCTCCGGGAGTACTTC
TRBV5-8,-,TRBD1,TRBJ2-7,CASSSQGASYEQYF,TGTGCCAGCAGCTCACAGGGGGCTTCCTACGAGCAGTACTTC
TRBV3-1/TRBV3-2,-,TRBD1,TRBJ2-1,CASSPTGTHYNEQFF,TGTGCCAGCAGTCCGACAGGGACCCACTACAATGAGCAGTTCTTC
TRBV5-6,-,-,TRBJ2-5,CASSLIISFGGQSEETQYF,TGTGCCAGCAGCTTGATAATCTCCTTTGGGGGGCAGAGCGAAGAGACCCAGTACTTC
TRBV7-4,-,-,TRBJ2-4,CASSATPRSWYF,TGTGCCAGCAGCGCCACTCCGCGGTCGTGGTACTTC
TRBV18,once,-,TRBJ2-7,CASSPQRAYEQYF,TGTGCCAGCTCACCGCAACGGGCCTACGAGCAGTACTTC
TRBV27,-,-,TRBJ2-3,CASSSSLGGFTDTQYF,TGTGCCAGCAGTTCCTCTCTGGGCGGTTTCACAGATACGCAGTATTTT
TRBV6-5,-,TRBD1,TRBJ2-7,CASRKTGTGSYEQYF,TGTGCCAGCAGAAAGACCGGGACAGGGTCCTACGAGCAGTACTTC
TRBV27,-,-,TRBJ2-5,CASSFQGTGETQYF,TGTGCCAGCAGTTTTCAGGGGACGGGGGAGACCCAGTACTTC
TRBV7-3,-,-,TRBJ2-7,CASSRRAGAEQYF,TGTGCCAGCAGCCGAAGGGCAGGGGCCGAGCAGTACTTC
TRBV5-6,once,-,TRBJ1-3,CASSLLGQSGNTIYF,TGTGCCAGCAGCTTGCTTGGGCAGTCTGGAAACACCATATATTTT
TRBV28,-,-,TRBJ1-5,CASSLSGVRNQPQHF,TGTGCCAGCAGTTTAAGCGGGGTTCGGAATCAGCCCCAGCATTTT
TRBV28,-,-,TRBJ2-2,CASSPSGQTNTGELFF,TGTGCCAGCAGCCCATCCGGACAGACGAACACCGGGGAGCTGTTTTTT
TRBV10-3,-,TRBD1,TRBJ2-2,CAISPDRATGELFF,TGTGCCATCAGTCCCGACAGGGCGACCGGGGAGCTGTTTTTT
TRBV30,-,TRBD2,TRBJ2-3,CAWTVTSGSTDTQYF,TGTGCCTGGACAGTGACTAGCGGGAGCACAGATACGCAGTATTTT
TRBV28,-,TRBD1,TRBJ1-3,CASSSTGQGYSGNTIYF,TGTGCCAGCAGTTCCACGGGACAGGGCTACTCTGGAAACACCATATATTTT
TRBV4-3,-,-,TRBJ2-5,CASSQGGASLYQETQYF,TGCGCCAGCAGCCAAGGAGGTGCATCTTTGTACCAAGAGACCCAGTACTTC
TRBV9,-,-,TRBJ2-1,CASSASSDEQFF,TGTGCCAGCAGCGCCTCTAGCGATGAGCAGTTCTTC
TRBV19,-,-,TRBJ2-1,CASSIGGDNNEQFF,TGTGCCAGTAGTATAGGAGGGGACAACAATGAGCAGTTCTTC
TRBV11-3,-,-,TRBJ1-2,CASSTKGGSSAVF,TGTGCCAGCAGCACTAAGGGGGGGTCCAGTGCTGTCTTC
TRBV14,-,-,TRBJ2-5,CASSQLGAQTQYF,TGTGCCAGCAGCCAACTCGGCGCGCAGACCCAGTACTTC